This TCR beta chain comes out of a study of cytotoxic CD8 clonotypes in ibrutinib-treated CLL. Data came from immunoSEQ multiplex PCR; TCRdb stores just in-frame clones and leaves some out. The sample records some 200,000 clones, about three quarters being singletons. V lost 0 bases, J lost 9 bases, and 8 bases lay in between. The CDR3 runs 11 residues. Germline loops: CDR1 GTSNPN, CDR2 SVGIG (reference sequence). The specimen was PBMCs, collected after 12 months of ibrutinib treatment. The chain has TRBV30 and TRBJ1-1; D is uncertain. The sequence was obtained from a human donor with chronic lymphocytic leukemia. CDR3 residues: CAWSVLDQAFF. The CDR3, as DNA: TGTGCCTGGAGTGTACTAGATCAAGCTTTCTTT.